The 18 T cell receptor beta chains in this list originate from one sample, sequenced in a study of T-cell reconstitution after alpha-beta-depleted transplantation in children. Molecular barcoding with unique molecular identifiers was used for the TCRbeta library. Each CDR3 protein gets one entry after TCRdb re-called the PCR reads with MiXCR. This repertoire shows 250,000 to 350,000 distinct CDR3 sequences, approximately 23% found once; its top ten account for approximately 10%. This sample comprised PBMCs, mostly from graft donor cells, obtained 180 days after TCRalphabeta/CD19-depleted stem cell transplant. These receptors all stem from a male patient younger than 18 who had a stem cell transplant for acute lymphoblastic leukemia, so the T cells may come from the graft donor.

This clonotype occurred a few times. The chain carries TRBV5-1 and TRBJ2-7; D call uncertain. V lost 2 bases and J 0 bases, leaving 15 bases between the germline ends. CDR1 SGHRS and CDR2 YFSETQ come from the germline V gene. This CDR3 region has 16 residues. The CDR3, as DNA: TGCGCCAGCAGCTTTAAACTCGGAACTAACTCCTACGAGCAGTACTTC. Residues: CASSFKLGTNSYEQYF. The full variable domain, its missing parts supplied by reference TRBV5-1 and TRBJ2-7, is KAGVTQTPRYLIKTRGQQVTLSCSPISGHRSVSWYQQTPGQGLQFLFEYFSETQRNKGNFPGRFSGRQFSNSRSEMNVSTLELGDSALYLCASSFKLGTNSYEQYFGPGTRLTVT.

The chain combines TRBV7-6 with TRBJ2-2, with 15 bases fitting TRBD2. CDR1 is SGHVS, CDR2 FNYEAQ, per germline. The V segment lost 5 bases and the J segment 7 bases; nucleotides outside the gene matches: 8. CDR3 size: 17 residues. The CDR3 nucleotides are TGTGCCAGCAGCCGGGGACTAGCGGGAGGTGGAAGCGGGGAGCTGTTTTTT. Translating gives CASSRGLAGGGSGELFF. Drawing the rest from reference TRBV7-6 and TRBJ2-2, the complete variable domain is GAGVSQSPRYKVTKRGQDVALRCDPISGHVSLYWYRQALGQGPEFLTYFNYEAQQDKSGLPNDRFSAERPEGSISTLTIQRTEQRDSAMYRCASSRGLAGGGSGELFFGEGSRLTVL.

Here the CDR3 reads CASSLNGDTQYF. The CDR3 nucleotides are TGTGCCAGCAGCTTAAATGGTGATACGCAGTATTTT. The chain employs TRBV7-9 and TRBJ2-3; D unclear. The V end lost 2 bases, the J end lost 6 bases, and 6 bases lay between the germline ends. CDR3 length: 12 amino acids. From germline, CDR1 is SEHNR and CDR2 FQNEAQ (reference sequence). Full variable domain (missing parts from reference TRBV7-9 and TRBJ2-3): DTGVSQNPRHKITKRGQNVTFRCDPISEHNRLYWYRQTLGQGPEFLTYFQNEAQLEKSRLLSDRFSAERPKGSFSTLEIQRTEQGDSAMYLCASSLNGDTQYFGPGTRLTVL.

This rearrangement joins TRBV7-2 to TRBJ2-3; 13 bases align to TRBD2. The CDR3 spans 19 residues. Looked up from germline, CDR1 is SGHTA and CDR2 is FQGNSA. The V and J ends lost 2 bases and 4 bases, in that order; junction bases with no gene match: 12. The CDR3 nucleotides are TGTGCCAGCAGCTTACCGCGACTAGCGGGAGGCCTTATAGCAGATACGCAGTATTTT. It yields the protein CASSLPRLAGGLIADTQYF.

The table lists this clonotype with a few counts. V is TRBV28 and J is TRBJ1-5; D gene unclear. The V end was cut by 6 bases, the J end by 2 bases, with 17 bases between. Looked up from germline, CDR1 is MDHEN and CDR2 is SYDVKM. The CDR3 sequence is 16 residues long. Written as DNA, the CDR3 is TGTGCCAGCAGACCCCGATTCTTTGGGGGCAATCAGCCCCAGCATTTT. This sequence encodes CASRPRFFGGNQPQHF.

This clonotype was counted only a few times. The chain joins TRBV4-1 to TRBJ2-3; D tentatively fits TRBD1 or TRBD2 (6 bases each). CDR1 is MGHRA and CDR2 is YSYEKL in the germline V gene. The CDR3 sequence is 17 residues long. The V end lost 2 bases, the J end lost 0 bases, and 15 bases lay between the germline ends. The CDR3 loop is CASSQLGGGGSTDTQYF. CDR3 bases: TGCGCCAGCAGCCAACTCGGTGGAGGGGGAAGCACAGATACGCAGTATTTT.

The chain has TRBV24-1 and TRBJ2-3, with 7 bases identical to TRBD2. The length of the CDR3 is 17 residues. Germline V gene lookup returns CDR1 KGHDR and CDR2 SFDVKD. The V gene end was trimmed by 4 bases and the J gene end by 2 bases; junction bases not matched to a gene: 11. CDR3 nucleotides: TGTGCCACCAGTGACCCTGGAGAGGGAGGGCTCACAGATACGCAGTATTTT. Protein product: CATSDPGEGGLTDTQYF.

CDR3 in amino acids: CASSLGLAAFNEQFF. CDR3 in DNA: TGTGCCAGCAGCTTAGGACTAGCGGCCTTCAATGAGCAGTTCTTC. The gene calls are TRBV7-8 and TRBJ2-1, with TRBD2 matching over 9 bases. The CDR3 extends over 15 amino acids. The ends lost 1 base at V and 6 bases at J; junction bases unmatched: 4. Germline lookup yields CDR1 SGHVS and CDR2 FQNEAQ.

The CDR3 nucleotides read TGTGCCAGCAGTTTTGGGCGGACGTTGAACACCGGGGAGCTGTTTTTT. Amino acids: CASSFGRTLNTGELFF. The rearrangement links TRBV27 to TRBJ2-2; D gene ambiguous. Germline V gene lookup returns CDR1 MNHEY and CDR2 SMNVEV (reference sequence). The CDR3 runs 16 residues. The V end lost 3 bases, the J end lost 1 base, and 12 bases lay between the germline ends.

There are a few counts of this clonotype. V gene TRBV7-9 combines with J gene TRBJ2-7, with D perhaps matching TRBD1 (6 bases). The CDR3 runs 14 residues. Germline V gene data show CDR1 as SEHNR and CDR2 as FQNEAQ (reference sequence). Deletions cut 3 bases from V and 2 bases from J, with 11 bases between. CDR3 nucleotides: TGTGCCAGCAGCTTGACAGGCTTCGCCTACGAGCAGTACTTC. Translation: CASSLTGFAYEQYF. The whole variable domain, filled in from reference TRBV7-9 and TRBJ2-7, reads DTGVSQNPRHKITKRGQNVTFRCDPISEHNRLYWYRQTLGQGPEFLTYFQNEAQLEKSRLLSDRFSAERPKGSFSTLEIQRTEQGDSAMYLCASSLTGFAYEQYFGPGTRLTVT.

The chain is built from TRBV24-1 and TRBJ2-2; TRBD2 matches 10 bases. V gave up 2 bases and J gave up 5 bases; unmatched junction bases: 7. The CDR3 is made up of 17 amino acids. Germline assignment: CDR1 KGHDR and CDR2 SFDVKD. The CDR3 DNA sequence: TGTGCCACCAGTGATTGGGCTAGCGGGAGAAAGACCGGGGAGCTGTTTTTT. Amino acid sequence: CATSDWASGRKTGELFF.

This clonotype was counted only a few times. The V gene is TRBV7-9, the J gene TRBJ1-2; D unresolved. V was cut by 5 bases and J by 3 bases, with 16 bases left in between. The CDR3 runs 15 residues. In germline, CDR1 is SEHNR, CDR2 FQNEAQ (reference sequence). CDR3 protein: CASSLVGTLYYGYTF. CDR3 in DNA: TGTGCCAGCAGCCTCGTGGGAACCCTGTACTATGGCTACACCTTC.

This chain links TRBV29-1 with TRBJ2-7; 11 bases agree with TRBD2. Germline-derived CDR1 and CDR2 are SQVTM and ANQGSEA. Germline trimming cut 6 bases from V and 2 bases from J; bases unmatched to any gene: 9. CDR3 length: 15 residues. CDR3 nucleotide sequence: TGCAGCGTGGTCCGAATAGCGGGAGGGCCCTACGAGCAGTACTTC. Its translation: CSVVRIAGGPYEQYF.

The chain has TRBV5-1 and TRBJ1-4, with 7 bases aligning to TRBD1. With 7 bases clipped from V and 0 bases from J, the junction kept 3 bases outside the gene matches. This CDR3 is 14 amino acids long. Germline CDR1 is SGHRS and CDR2 is YFSETQ. CDR3 residues: CASARGATNEKLFF. In nucleotides, the CDR3 is TGCGCCAGCGCCAGGGGGGCAACTAATGAAAAACTGTTTTTT.

In this sample, this clonotype turned up a few times. This chain links TRBV27 with TRBJ2-1; TRBD1 aligns across 8 bases. CDR1 and CDR2 from the germline V gene are MNHEY and SMNVEV (reference sequence). J was trimmed by 2 bases and V by 3 bases; bases with no gene match: 6. The CDR3 length is 16 residues. The CDR3 sequence: CASSFHGTGPYNEQFF. Written as DNA, the CDR3 is TGTGCCAGCAGTTTCCACGGGACAGGACCCTACAATGAGCAGTTCTTC.

This clonotype has a handful of counts. V gene TRBV20-1 combines with J gene TRBJ2-5; tentative D call: TRBD1 (5 bases). Trimming pared 3 bases from V and 3 bases from J, leaving 8 bases between. This CDR3 contains 12 residues. Germline CDR1 reads DFQATT; CDR2 reads SNEGSKA (reference sequence). The chain's CDR3 is CSASEDKETQYF. In nucleotides, the CDR3 is TGCAGTGCTAGCGAGGACAAAGAGACCCAGTACTTC.

The genes are TRBV2 and TRBJ1-2, with TRBD1 as a possible D gene (5 bases). Germline V lookup: CDR1 SNHLY, CDR2 FYNNEI. The V end was cut by 4 bases, the J end by 5 bases, with 14 bases between. CDR3 size: 14 residues. This CDR3 is CASSAEGTAYGYTF. DNA for the CDR3: TGTGCCAGCAGTGCCGAAGGGACGGCATATGGCTACACCTTC.

This chain joins TRBV12-3 or TRBV12-4 and TRBJ2-1; 10 nucleotides line up with TRBD2. The CDR3 length is 15 residues. Trimming at V came to 6 bases and at J to 4 bases, leaving 6 bases not matched to a gene. The CDR3 DNA reads TGTGCCAGCAGACGAACTAGCGGGACTTACAATGAGCAGTTCTTC. Translating gives CASRRTSGTYNEQFF.